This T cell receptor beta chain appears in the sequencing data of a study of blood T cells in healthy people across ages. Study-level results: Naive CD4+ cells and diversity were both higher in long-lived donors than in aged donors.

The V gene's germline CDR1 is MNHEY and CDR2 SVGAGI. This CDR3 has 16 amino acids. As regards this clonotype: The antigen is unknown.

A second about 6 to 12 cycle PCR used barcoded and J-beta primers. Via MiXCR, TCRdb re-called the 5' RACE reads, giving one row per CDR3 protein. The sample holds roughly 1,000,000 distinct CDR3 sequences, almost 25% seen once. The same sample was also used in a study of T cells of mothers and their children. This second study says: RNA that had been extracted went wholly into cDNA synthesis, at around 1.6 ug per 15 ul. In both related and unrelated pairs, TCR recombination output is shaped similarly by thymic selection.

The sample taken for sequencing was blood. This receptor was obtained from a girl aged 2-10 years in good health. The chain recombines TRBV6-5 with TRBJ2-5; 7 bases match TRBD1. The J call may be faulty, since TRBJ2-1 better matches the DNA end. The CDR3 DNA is TGTGCCAGCAGTTACTTGTGGACAGGTGAAGTTAATGAGCAGTTCTTC. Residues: CASSYLWTGEVNEQFF.